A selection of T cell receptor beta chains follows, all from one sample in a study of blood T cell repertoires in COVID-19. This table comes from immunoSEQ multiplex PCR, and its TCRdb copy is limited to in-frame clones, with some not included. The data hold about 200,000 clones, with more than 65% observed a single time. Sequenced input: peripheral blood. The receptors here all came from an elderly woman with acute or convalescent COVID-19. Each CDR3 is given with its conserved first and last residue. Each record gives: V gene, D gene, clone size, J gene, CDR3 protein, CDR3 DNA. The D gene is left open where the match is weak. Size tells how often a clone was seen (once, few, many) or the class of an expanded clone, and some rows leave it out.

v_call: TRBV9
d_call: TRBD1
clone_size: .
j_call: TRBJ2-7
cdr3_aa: CASSVVRTGDEQYF
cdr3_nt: TGTGCCAGCAGCGTAGTTCGGACAGGGGACGAGCAGTACTTC

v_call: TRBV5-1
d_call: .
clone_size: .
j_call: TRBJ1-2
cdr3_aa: CASSQTGSYGYTF
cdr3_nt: TGCGCCAGCAGCCAAACAGGGTCCTATGGCTACACCTTC

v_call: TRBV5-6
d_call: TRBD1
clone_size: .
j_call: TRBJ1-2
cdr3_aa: CASSSGGTDYGYTF
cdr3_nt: TGTGCCAGCAGTTCAGGGGGCACGGACTATGGCTACACCTTC

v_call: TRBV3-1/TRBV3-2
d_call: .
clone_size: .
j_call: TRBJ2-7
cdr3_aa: CASSQDGPFYEQYF
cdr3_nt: TGTGCCAGCAGCCAAGATGGCCCGTTCTACGAGCAGTACTTC

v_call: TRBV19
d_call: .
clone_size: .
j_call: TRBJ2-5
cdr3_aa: CASSIQRTVSQETQYF
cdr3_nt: TGTGCCAGTAGTATCCAGAGGACAGTCAGCCAAGAGACCCAGTACTTC

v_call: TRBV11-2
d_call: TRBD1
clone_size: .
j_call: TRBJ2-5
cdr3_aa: CASSLAWAGGPQGTQYF
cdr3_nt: TGTGCCAGCAGCTTAGCGTGGGCAGGGGGTCCCCAAGGGACCCAGTACTTC

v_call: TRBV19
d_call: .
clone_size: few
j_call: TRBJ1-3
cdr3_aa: CASSIQQGAGNTIYF
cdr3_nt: TGTGCCAGTAGTATCCAACAGGGCGCGGGAAACACCATATATTTT

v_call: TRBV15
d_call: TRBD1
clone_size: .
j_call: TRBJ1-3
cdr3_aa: CATSRDSFSGNTIYF
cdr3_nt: TGTGCCACCAGCCGGGACAGCTTCTCTGGAAACACCATATATTTT

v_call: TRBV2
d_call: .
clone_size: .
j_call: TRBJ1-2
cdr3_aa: CASSEDRAGGYTF
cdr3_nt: TGTGCCAGCAGTGAAGACAGGGCGGGTGGCTACACCTTC

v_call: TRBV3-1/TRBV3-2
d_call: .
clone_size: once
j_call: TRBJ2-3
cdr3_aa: CASSIQGTSTDTQYF
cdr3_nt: TGTGCCAGCAGCATACAGGGAACTAGCACAGATACGCAGTATTTT

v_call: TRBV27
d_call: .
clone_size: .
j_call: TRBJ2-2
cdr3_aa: CASRAGAAGELFF
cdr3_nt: TGTGCCAGCAGAGCAGGGGCCGCCGGGGAGCTGTTTTTT

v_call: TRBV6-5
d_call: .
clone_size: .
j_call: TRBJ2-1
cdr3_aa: CASGQGIYNEQFF
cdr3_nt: TGTGCCAGTGGGCAGGGTATTTACAATGAGCAGTTCTTC

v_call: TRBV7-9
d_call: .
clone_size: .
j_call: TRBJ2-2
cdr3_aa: CASSPQGVNTGELFF
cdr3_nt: TGTGCCAGCAGCCCGCAGGGCGTGAACACCGGGGAGCTGTTTTTT

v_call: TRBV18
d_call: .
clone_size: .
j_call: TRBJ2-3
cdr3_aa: CASSPDRAGDTQYF
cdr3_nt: TGTGCCAGCTCACCGGATAGGGCAGGGGATACGCAGTATTTT

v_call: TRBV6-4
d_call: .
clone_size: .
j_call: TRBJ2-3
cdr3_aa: CASSDWGDTDTQYF
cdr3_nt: TGTGCCAGCAGTGATTGGGGAGACACAGATACGCAGTATTTT

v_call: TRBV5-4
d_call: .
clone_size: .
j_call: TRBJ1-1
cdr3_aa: CASSLSPAVNTEAFF
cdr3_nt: TGTGCCAGCAGCTTGTCACCAGCGGTTAACACTGAAGCTTTCTTT

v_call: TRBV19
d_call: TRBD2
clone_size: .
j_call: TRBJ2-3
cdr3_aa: CASSVSSGRGGADTQYF
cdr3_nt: TGTGCCAGTAGTGTCTCCTCGGGGCGGGGAGGGGCAGATACGCAGTATTTT

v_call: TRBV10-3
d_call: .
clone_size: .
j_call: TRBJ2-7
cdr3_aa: CATNLGSASPYEQYF
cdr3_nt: TGTGCCACAAACCTTGGGAGCGCTAGTCCCTACGAGCAGTACTTC

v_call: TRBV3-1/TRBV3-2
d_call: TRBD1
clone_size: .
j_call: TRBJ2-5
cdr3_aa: CASSPGQGETQYF
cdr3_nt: TGTGCCAGCAGCCCGGGACAGGGCGAGACCCAGTACTTC

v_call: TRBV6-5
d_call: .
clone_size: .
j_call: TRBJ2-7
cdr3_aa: CASSSRGSLTYEQYF
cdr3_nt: TGTGCCAGCAGCTCCCGAGGCAGCCTAACCTACGAGCAGTACTTC

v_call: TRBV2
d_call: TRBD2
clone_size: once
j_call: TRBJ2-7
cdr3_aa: CASSDGLAGESYEQYF
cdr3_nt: TGTGCCAGCAGTGATGGTCTAGCGGGAGAATCGTACGAGCAGTACTTC

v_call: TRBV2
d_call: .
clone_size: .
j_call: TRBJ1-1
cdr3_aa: CASRREMNTEAFF
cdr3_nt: TGTGCCAGCCGACGGGAAATGAACACTGAAGCTTTCTTT

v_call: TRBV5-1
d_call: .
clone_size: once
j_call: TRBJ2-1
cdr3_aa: CASSLSEQAGPFF
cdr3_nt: TGCGCCAGCAGCTTGTCGGAACAGGCGGGGCCGTTCTTC

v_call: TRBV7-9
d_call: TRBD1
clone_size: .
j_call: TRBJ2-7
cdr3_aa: CASSLLGQPTYEQYF
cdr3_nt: TGTGCCAGCAGCTTACTGGGACAGCCTACCTACGAGCAGTACTTC

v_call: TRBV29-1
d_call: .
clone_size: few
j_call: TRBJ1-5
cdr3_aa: CSVGRGSSQHF
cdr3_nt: TGCAGCGTTGGTCGGGGGTCTTCCCAGCATTTT

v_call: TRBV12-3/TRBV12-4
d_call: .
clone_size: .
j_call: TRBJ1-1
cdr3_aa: CASSVRVGLAFF
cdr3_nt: TGTGCCAGCAGCGTTAGGGTCGGACTGGCTTTCTTT

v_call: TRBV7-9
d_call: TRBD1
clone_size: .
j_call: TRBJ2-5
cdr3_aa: CASSFWDRGETQYF
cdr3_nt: TGTGCCAGCAGCTTCTGGGACAGAGGAGAGACCCAGTACTTC